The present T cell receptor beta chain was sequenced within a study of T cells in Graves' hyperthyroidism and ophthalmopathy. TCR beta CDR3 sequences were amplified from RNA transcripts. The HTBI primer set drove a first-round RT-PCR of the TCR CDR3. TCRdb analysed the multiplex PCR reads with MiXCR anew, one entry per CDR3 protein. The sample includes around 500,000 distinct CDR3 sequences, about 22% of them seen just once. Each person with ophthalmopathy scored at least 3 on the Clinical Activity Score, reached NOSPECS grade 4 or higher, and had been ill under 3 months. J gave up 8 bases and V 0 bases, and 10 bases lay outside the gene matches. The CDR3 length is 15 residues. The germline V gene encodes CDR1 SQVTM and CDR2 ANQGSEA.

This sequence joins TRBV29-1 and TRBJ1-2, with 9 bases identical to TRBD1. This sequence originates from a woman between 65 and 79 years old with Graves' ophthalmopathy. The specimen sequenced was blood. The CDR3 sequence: CSVEDGQGPTRGYTF. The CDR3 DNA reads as TGCAGCGTTGAAGACGGACAGGGGCCGACCCGCGGCTACACCTTC.